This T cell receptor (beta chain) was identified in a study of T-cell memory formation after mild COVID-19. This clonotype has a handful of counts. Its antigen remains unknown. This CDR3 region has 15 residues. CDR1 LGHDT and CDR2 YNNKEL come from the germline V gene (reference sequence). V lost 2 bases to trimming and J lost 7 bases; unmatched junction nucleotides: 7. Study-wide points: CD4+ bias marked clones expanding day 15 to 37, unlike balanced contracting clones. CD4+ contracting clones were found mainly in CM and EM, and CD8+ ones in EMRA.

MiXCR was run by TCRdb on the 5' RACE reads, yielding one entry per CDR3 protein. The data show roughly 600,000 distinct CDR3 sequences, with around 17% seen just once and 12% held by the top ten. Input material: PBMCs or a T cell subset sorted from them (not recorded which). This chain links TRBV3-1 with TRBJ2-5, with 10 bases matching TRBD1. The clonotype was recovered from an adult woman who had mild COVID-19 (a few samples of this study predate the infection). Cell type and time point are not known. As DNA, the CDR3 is TGTGCCAGCAGCCAACGGACAGGGGGATCGGGGACCCAGTACTTC. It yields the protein CASSQRTGGSGTQYF.